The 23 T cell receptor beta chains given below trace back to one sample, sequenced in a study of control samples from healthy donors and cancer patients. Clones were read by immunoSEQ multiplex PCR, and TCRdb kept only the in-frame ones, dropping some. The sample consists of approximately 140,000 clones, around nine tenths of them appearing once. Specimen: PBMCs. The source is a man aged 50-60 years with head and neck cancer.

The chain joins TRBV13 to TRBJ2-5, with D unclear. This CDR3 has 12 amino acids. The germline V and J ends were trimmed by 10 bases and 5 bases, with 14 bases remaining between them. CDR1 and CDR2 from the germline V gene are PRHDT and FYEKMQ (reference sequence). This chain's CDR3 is CATSGLRETQYF. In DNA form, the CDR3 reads TGTGCCACCTCCGGGCTCCGGGAGACCCAGTACTTC.

CDR3 DNA sequence: TGTGCCAGCAGCTCCCTCACCCGGACAGGCTCCTACAATGAGCAGTTCTTC. This sequence encodes CASSSLTRTGSYNEQFF. The chain combines TRBV5-6 with TRBJ2-1, with 7 bases lining up with TRBD1. V was pared by 3 bases and J by 0 bases, with 9 bases of the junction left unmatched. The CDR3 is 17 amino acids. Germline V gives CDR1 SGHDT, CDR2 YYEEEE.

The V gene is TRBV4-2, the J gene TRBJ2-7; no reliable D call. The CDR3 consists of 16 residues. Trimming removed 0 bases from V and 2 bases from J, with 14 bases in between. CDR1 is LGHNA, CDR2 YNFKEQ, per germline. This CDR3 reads CASSQDLTRTPYEQYF. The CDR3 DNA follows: TGTGCCAGCAGCCAAGATTTGACGCGAACCCCCTACGAGCAGTACTTC.

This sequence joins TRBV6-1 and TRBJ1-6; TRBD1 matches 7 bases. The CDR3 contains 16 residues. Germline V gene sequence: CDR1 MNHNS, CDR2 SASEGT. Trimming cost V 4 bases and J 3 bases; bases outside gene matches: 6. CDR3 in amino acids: CASSVQGDVYNSPLHF. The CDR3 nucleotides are TGTGCCAGCAGTGTTCAGGGGGACGTCTATAATTCACCCCTCCACTTT.

This CDR3 is CASSLGLEETQYF. The CDR3 DNA follows: TGTGCCAGCAGCTTAGGGCTAGAAGAGACCCAGTACTTC. V is TRBV11-1 and J is TRBJ2-5; D ambiguous. Germline V gives CDR1 SGHAT, CDR2 FQDESV (reference sequence). This CDR3 is 13 amino acids long. V lost 1 base and J lost 3, with 6 bases in between.

The CDR3 coding sequence is TGTGCCAGCAGTGAGTGGGGGACAGGCAACACCGGGGAGCTGTTTTTT. As protein: CASSEWGTGNTGELFF. The chain combines TRBV25-1 with TRBJ2-2, with 8 bases aligning to TRBD1. Germline CDR1 and CDR2: MGHDK and SYGVNS. The trim removed 3 bases at V and 2 bases at J, leaving 5 bases unmatched. The CDR3 has 16 residues. The full variable domain, rest sourced from reference TRBV25-1 and TRBJ2-2, is EADIYQTPRYLVIGTGKKITLECSQTMGHDKMYWYQQDPGMELHLIHYSYGVNSTEKGDLSSESTVSRIRTEHFPLTLESARPSHTSQYLCASSEWGTGNTGELFFGEGSRLTVL.

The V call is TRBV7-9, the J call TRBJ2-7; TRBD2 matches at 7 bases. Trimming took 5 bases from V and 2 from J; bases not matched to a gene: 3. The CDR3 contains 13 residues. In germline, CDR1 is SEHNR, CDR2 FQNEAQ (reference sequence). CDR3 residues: CASSPGGTYEQYF. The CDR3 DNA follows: TGTGCCAGCAGCCCGGGGGGTACCTACGAGCAGTACTTC.

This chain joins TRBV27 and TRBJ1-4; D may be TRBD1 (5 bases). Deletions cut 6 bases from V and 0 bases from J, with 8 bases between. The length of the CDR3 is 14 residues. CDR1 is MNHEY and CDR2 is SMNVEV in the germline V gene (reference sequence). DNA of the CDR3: TGTGCCAGCAGGGGGCAGTCAACTAATGAAAAACTGTTTTTT. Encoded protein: CASRGQSTNEKLFF. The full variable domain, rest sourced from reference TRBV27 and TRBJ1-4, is EAQVTQNPRYLITVTGKKLTVTCSQNMNHEYMSWYRQDPGLGLRQIYYSMNVEVTDKGDVPEGYKVSRKEKRNFPLILESPSPNQTSLYFCASRGQSTNEKLFFGSGTQLSVL.

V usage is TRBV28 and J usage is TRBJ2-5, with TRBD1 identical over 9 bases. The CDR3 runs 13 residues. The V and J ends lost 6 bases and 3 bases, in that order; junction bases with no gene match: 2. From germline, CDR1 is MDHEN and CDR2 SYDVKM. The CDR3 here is CASRGQGKETQYF. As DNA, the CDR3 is TGTGCCAGCAGGGGACAGGGTAAAGAGACCCAGTACTTC.

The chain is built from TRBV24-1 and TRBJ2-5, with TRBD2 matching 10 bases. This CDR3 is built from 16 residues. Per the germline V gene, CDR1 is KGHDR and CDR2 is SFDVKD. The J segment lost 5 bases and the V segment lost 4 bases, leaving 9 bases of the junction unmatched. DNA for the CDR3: TGTGCCACCAGTGACGTCCAGCGGGGGGGAGGGGAGACCCAGTACTTC. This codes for CATSDVQRGGGETQYF.

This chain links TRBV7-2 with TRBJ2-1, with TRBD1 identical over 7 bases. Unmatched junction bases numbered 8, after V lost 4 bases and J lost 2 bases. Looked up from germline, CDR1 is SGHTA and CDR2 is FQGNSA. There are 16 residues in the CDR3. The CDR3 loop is CASSSRTGDPYNEQFF. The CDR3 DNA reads TGTGCCAGCAGCTCAAGAACAGGGGACCCCTACAATGAGCAGTTCTTC.

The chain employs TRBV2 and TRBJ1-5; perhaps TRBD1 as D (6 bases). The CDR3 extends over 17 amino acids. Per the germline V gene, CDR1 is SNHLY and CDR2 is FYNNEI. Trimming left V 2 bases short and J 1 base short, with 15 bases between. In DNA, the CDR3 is TGTGCCAGCAGTGAAACCCCCGGGGGCTCGAGCAATCAGCCCCAGCATTTT. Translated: CASSETPGGSSNQPQHF.

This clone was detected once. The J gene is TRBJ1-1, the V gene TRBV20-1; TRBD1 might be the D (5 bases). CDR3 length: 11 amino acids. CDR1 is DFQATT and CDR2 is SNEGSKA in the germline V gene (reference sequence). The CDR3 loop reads CSFRGNTEAFF. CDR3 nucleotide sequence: TGCAGCTTTCGGGGCAACACTGAAGCTTTCTTT.

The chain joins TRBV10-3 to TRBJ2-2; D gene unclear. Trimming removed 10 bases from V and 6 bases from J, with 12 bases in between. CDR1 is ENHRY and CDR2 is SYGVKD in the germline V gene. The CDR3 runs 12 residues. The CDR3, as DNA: TGTGCCACCGGAGAGAGTGCCGGGGAGCTGTTTTTT. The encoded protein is CATGESAGELFF.

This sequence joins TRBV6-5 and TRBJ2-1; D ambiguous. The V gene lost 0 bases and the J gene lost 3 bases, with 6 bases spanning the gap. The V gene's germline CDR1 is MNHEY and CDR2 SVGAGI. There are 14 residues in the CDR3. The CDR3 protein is CASSYSKLYNEQFF. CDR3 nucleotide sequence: TGTGCCAGCAGTTACTCCAAGCTCTACAATGAGCAGTTCTTC.

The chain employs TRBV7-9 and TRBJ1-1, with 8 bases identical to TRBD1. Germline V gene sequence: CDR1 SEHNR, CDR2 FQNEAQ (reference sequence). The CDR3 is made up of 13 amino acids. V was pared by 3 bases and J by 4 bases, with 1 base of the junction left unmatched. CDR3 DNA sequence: TGTGCCAGCAGCTTGGGACAGGCCACTGAAGCTTTCTTT. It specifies CASSLGQATEAFF. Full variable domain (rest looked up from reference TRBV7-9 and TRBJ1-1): DTGVSQNPRHKITKRGQNVTFRCDPISEHNRLYWYRQTLGQGPEFLTYFQNEAQLEKSRLLSDRFSAERPKGSFSTLEIQRTEQGDSAMYLCASSLGQATEAFFGQGTRLTVV.

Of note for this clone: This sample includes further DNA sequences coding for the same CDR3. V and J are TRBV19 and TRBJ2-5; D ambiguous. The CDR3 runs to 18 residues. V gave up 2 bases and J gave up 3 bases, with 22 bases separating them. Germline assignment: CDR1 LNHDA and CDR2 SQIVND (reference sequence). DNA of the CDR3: TGTGCCAGTAGTATATGGCAAGGTTCGTCGCCCAGCGAAGAGACCCAGTACTTC. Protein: CASSIWQGSSPSEETQYF.

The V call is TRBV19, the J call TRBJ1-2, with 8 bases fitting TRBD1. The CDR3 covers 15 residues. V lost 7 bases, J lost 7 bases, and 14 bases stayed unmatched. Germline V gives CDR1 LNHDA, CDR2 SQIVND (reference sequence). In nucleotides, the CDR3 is TGTGCCAGTACCGCTCAAGGACAGGGTGAAAGTGGCTACACCTTC. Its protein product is CASTAQGQGESGYTF.

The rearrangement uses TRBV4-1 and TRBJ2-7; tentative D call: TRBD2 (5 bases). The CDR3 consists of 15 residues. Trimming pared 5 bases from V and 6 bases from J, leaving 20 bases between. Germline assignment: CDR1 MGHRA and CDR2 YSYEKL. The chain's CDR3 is CASSGVSGDESEQYF. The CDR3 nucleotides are TGCGCCAGCAGCGGTGTATCCGGGGATGAGAGCGAGCAGTACTTC.

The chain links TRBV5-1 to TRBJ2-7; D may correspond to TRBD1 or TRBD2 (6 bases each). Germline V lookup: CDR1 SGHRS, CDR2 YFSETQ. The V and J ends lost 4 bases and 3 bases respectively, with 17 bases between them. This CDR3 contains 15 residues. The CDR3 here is CASSRLAGQIYEQYF. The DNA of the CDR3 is TGCGCCAGCAGCCGCCTTGCGGGACAAATCTACGAGCAGTACTTC.

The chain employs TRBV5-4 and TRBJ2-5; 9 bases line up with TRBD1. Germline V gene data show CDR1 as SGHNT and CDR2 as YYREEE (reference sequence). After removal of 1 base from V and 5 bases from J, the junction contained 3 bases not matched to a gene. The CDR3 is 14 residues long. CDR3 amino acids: CASSLTGGSETQYF. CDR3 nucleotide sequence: TGTGCCAGCAGCTTGACAGGGGGCAGTGAGACCCAGTACTTC.

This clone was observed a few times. DNA for the CDR3: TGTGCTAGTGGTTCAGGGTCGTCGAACACTGAAGCTTTCTTT. This sequence encodes CASGSGSSNTEAFF. The chain has TRBV12-5 and TRBJ1-1; maybe TRBD1 (5 bases). This CDR3 spans 14 amino acids. The germline V and J ends were trimmed by 4 bases and 1 base, with 10 bases remaining between them. Germline V gives CDR1 LGHNT, CDR2 FRNRAP.

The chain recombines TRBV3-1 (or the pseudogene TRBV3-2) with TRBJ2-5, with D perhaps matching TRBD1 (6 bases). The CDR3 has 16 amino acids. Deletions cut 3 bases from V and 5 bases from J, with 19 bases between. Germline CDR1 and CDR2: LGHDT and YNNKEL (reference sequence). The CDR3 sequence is CASSQNPGTTSETQYF. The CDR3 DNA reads TGTGCCAGCAGCCAGAATCCCGGGACAACGAGCGAGACCCAGTACTTC.